These T cell receptor beta chains were read from a single sample in a study of low-dose radiotherapy and immunotherapy resistance in tumors. Using its own MiXCR run on the reads, TCRdb lists one record per CDR3 protein. The sample lists 65,000 to 85,000 distinct CDR3 sequences; around a sixth were seen once. The sequencing here drew on PBMCs, taken after low-dose radiotherapy plus immunotherapy. The receptors here all came from a male donor with prostate cancer. Both conserved end residues are part of each CDR3. The D gene is left open where the match is weak. The size entry is marked missing in some rows and otherwise reads once, few, many or a size class.

d_call clone_size j_call v_call cdr3_aa cdr3_nt
TRBD1 NA TRBJ2-5 TRBV7-9 CASSSGQGVTETQYF TGTGCCAGCAGCTCAGGACAGGGAGTGACGGAGACCCAGTACTTC
NA many TRBJ2-7 TRBV2 CASTEDTTYEQYF TGTGCCAGCACCGAGGACACTACCTACGAGCAGTACTTC
NA few TRBJ2-7 TRBV5-6 CASSLAPYIYEQYF TGTGCCAGCAGCTTGGCCCCATACATTTACGAGCAGTACTTC
NA NA TRBJ2-5 TRBV19 CASTARGQETQYF TGTGCCAGTACCGCCCGGGGCCAAGAGACCCAGTACTTC
NA few TRBJ1-6 TRBV12-3/TRBV12-4 CASSRAHSNSPLHF TGTGCCAGCAGCCGGGCTCACTCTAATTCACCCCTCCACTTT
NA NA TRBJ2-5 TRBV7-9 CASSPEEWTQYF TGTGCCAGCAGCCCGGAGGAGTGGACCCAGTACTTC
NA many TRBJ2-1 TRBV10-3 CAISVEGGAYNEQFF TGTGCCATCAGTGTGGAGGGGGGGGCCTACAATGAGCAGTTCTTC
TRBD2 many TRBJ2-7 TRBV6-5 CASRLSGSRDEQYF TGTGCCAGCAGACTTAGCGGGAGCAGAGACGAGCAGTACTTC
NA many TRBJ2-2 TRBV7-2 CASSLVAIGANTGELFF TGTGCCAGCAGCTTAGTAGCGATAGGGGCGAACACCGGGGAGCTGTTTTTT
TRBD2 NA TRBJ2-7 TRBV27 CASSPPPGRVDEQYF TGTGCCAGCAGTCCTCCCCCCGGGAGGGTGGACGAGCAGTACTTC
NA many TRBJ2-7 TRBV6-2/TRBV6-3 CASSEQLSYEQYF TGTGCCAGCAGTGAACAGTTGTCCTACGAGCAGTACTTC
TRBD1 NA TRBJ2-7 TRBV25-1 CASSESGTASYEQYF TGTGCCAGCAGCGAATCCGGGACAGCATCCTACGAGCAGTACTTC
TRBD1 many TRBJ1-1 TRBV2 CASSKIGQGVEAFF TGTGCCAGCAGCAAGATCGGACAGGGAGTTGAAGCTTTCTTT
TRBD2 many TRBJ2-1 TRBV4-1 CASSQPGTRVFSYNEQFF TGCGCCAGCAGCCAGCCCGGGACTAGGGTTTTCTCCTACAATGAGCAGTTCTTC
NA many TRBJ1-2 TRBV6-2/TRBV6-3 CASGQKSGYTF TGTGCCAGTGGACAGAAAAGTGGCTACACCTTC
NA many TRBJ2-7 TRBV28 CASRRLVPYEQYF TGTGCCAGCAGGCGACTAGTACCCTACGAGCAGTACTTC
NA NA TRBJ2-1 TRBV27 CASSLVRTTYNEQFF TGTGCCAGCAGTTTAGTCAGGACAACCTACAATGAGCAGTTCTTC
TRBD1 many TRBJ1-5 TRBV28 CASSLGTGNQPQHF TGTGCCAGCAGTTTAGGGACAGGCAATCAGCCCCAGCATTTT
NA many TRBJ2-2 TRBV6-2/TRBV6-3 CASTGVTGELFF TGTGCCAGCACAGGGGTTACCGGGGAGCTGTTTTTT
TRBD1 NA TRBJ2-1 TRBV30 CAWSVQGSSYNEQFF TGTGCCTGGAGTGTACAGGGGAGCTCCTACAATGAGCAGTTCTTC
TRBD1 many TRBJ2-2 TRBV24-1 CATSDILGQGLAGELFF TGTGCCACCAGTGACATACTCGGACAGGGCCTGGCCGGGGAGCTGTTTTTT
NA many TRBJ1-1 TRBV6-1 CASSEYENTEAFF TGTGCCAGCAGTGAATATGAGAACACTGAAGCTTTCTTT
NA many TRBJ2-5 TRBV7-2 CASSLRHPGETQYF TGTGCCAGCAGCTTAAGACACCCGGGAGAGACCCAGTACTTC
NA NA TRBJ2-1 TRBV15 CATSRDTQGVSNEQFF TGTGCCACCAGCAGAGATACGCAGGGTGTTAGCAATGAGCAGTTCTTC
TRBD1 NA TRBJ1-5 TRBV20-1 CSARAPVADRRYGTQHF TGCAGTGCTAGAGCTCCTGTGGCGGACAGGCGGTACGGGACCCAGCATTTT
TRBD2 many TRBJ2-3 TRBV2 CASSITSGTSTDTQYF TGTGCCAGCAGCATAACTAGCGGCACTAGCACAGATACGCAGTATTTT
TRBD2 few TRBJ2-1 TRBV10-3 CAIQTSGFGNEQFF TGTGCCATCCAGACTAGCGGGTTTGGAAATGAGCAGTTCTTC
TRBD1 many TRBJ2-7 TRBV29-1 CSVKGAGTGIYEQYF TGCAGCGTTAAGGGGGCCGGGACAGGGATATACGAGCAGTACTTC
TRBD2 many TRBJ2-5 TRBV6-6 CASSRRTSGRAETQYF TGTGCCAGCAGTCGGCGGACTAGCGGCCGGGCGGAGACCCAGTACTTC
NA many TRBJ1-1 TRBV5-1 CASSLGVNTEAFF TGCGCCAGCAGCTTGGGGGTGAACACTGAAGCTTTCTTT
NA many TRBJ1-5 TRBV6-5 CASSLTRRGDQPQHF TGTGCCAGCAGCCTCACCCGACGCGGTGATCAGCCCCAGCATTTT
NA many TRBJ1-4 TRBV18 CASSQTGTANEKLFF TGTGCCAGCTCACAAACAGGGACTGCTAATGAAAAACTGTTTTTT
NA NA TRBJ2-3 TRBV24-1 CATSVQGGTDTQYF TGTGCCACCAGTGTCCAGGGCGGCACAGATACGCAGTATTTT
NA many TRBJ2-5 TRBV7-9 CASSLAGAQETQYF TGTGCCAGCAGCTTAGCGGGAGCTCAAGAGACCCAGTACTTC
TRBD2 many TRBJ2-1 TRBV11-3 CASSYGTSGSFNEQFF TGTGCCAGCAGCTACGGGACTAGCGGGAGTTTTAATGAGCAGTTCTTC
NA many TRBJ2-7 TRBV28 CASSKGSYEQYF TGTGCCAGCAGTAAGGGATCCTACGAGCAGTACTTC
TRBD1 many TRBJ1-2 TRBV5-1 CASSMFTGTDGYTF TGCGCCAGCAGCATGTTCACCGGGACAGATGGCTACACCTTC
NA NA TRBJ2-7 TRBV23-1 CASSQSPPGRTVYEQYF TGCGCCAGCAGTCAATCGCCCCCAGGACGGACAGTCTACGAGCAGTACTTC
NA few TRBJ2-7 TRBV4-3 CASSQGSGSSYEQYF TGCGCCAGCAGCCAGGGTTCGGGTTCCTCCTACGAGCAGTACTTC
NA many TRBJ1-4 TRBV6-6 CASSRRGGNEKLFF TGTGCCAGCAGTCGAAGGGGTGGTAATGAAAAACTGTTTTTT
NA many TRBJ2-5 TRBV20-1 CSAREGYQETQYF TGCAGTGCTAGAGAGGGGTACCAAGAGACCCAGTACTTC
TRBD1 many TRBJ2-2 TRBV5-1 CASSRTDRGAGELFF TGCGCCAGCAGCCGGACTGACAGGGGCGCCGGGGAGCTGTTTTTT
NA many TRBJ2-2 TRBV7-8 CASSLPRDGPGELFF TGTGCCAGCAGCTTACCGCGGGATGGCCCCGGGGAGCTGTTTTTT
TRBD1 many TRBJ2-7 TRBV28 CASSRDRGSYEQYF TGTGCCAGCAGTCGGGACAGGGGGTCCTACGAGCAGTACTTC
NA many TRBJ2-1 TRBV12-3/TRBV12-4 CASSPPYTHRERDYNEQFF TGTGCCAGCAGCCCCCCCTACACACACCGGGAAAGGGACTACAATGAGCAGTTCTTC
NA NA TRBJ1-1 TRBV9 CASSPNLGSNTEAFF TGTGCCAGCAGCCCCAATCTTGGGTCGAACACTGAAGCTTTCTTT
TRBD1 many TRBJ2-6 TRBV12-3/TRBV12-4 CASSSQTGRSGANVLTF TGTGCCAGCAGTAGCCAGACAGGGCGATCTGGGGCCAACGTCCTGACTTTC
TRBD1 many TRBJ2-7 TRBV7-2 CASSPSRRDRYSYEQYF TGTGCCAGCAGCCCGAGCCGCCGGGACAGGTACTCCTACGAGCAGTACTTC
NA few TRBJ2-3 TRBV9 CASSVSSDSDTQYF TGTGCCAGCAGCGTATCTAGCGACTCAGATACGCAGTATTTT
NA NA TRBJ2-3 TRBV21-1 CASSKEESGSSTDTQYF TGTGCCAGCAGCAAAGAGGAGAGCGGGAGTAGTACAGATACGCAGTATTTT
NA many TRBJ2-7 TRBV18 CASSPPDREGEQYF TGTGCCAGCTCACCCCCGGACAGGGAGGGCGAGCAGTACTTC
NA many TRBJ2-7 TRBV2 CASTPAGSYEQYF TGTGCCAGCACTCCTGCAGGCTCCTACGAGCAGTACTTC
TRBD2 many TRBJ2-1 TRBV4-1 CASSRTSGNYNEQFF TGCGCCAGCAGCAGGACTAGCGGAAACTACAATGAGCAGTTCTTC
NA few TRBJ2-7 TRBV3-1 CASSQGRGPSEQYF TGTGCCAGCAGCCAGGGGAGAGGACCTTCCGAGCAGTACTTC
TRBD1 many TRBJ2-3 TRBV2 CASGTGANTQYF TGTGCCAGCGGGACAGGGGCAAATACGCAGTATTTT
NA many TRBJ1-5 TRBV23-1 CASRPSGSNQPQHF TGCGCCAGCAGACCCTCGGGTAGCAATCAGCCCCAGCATTTT
NA NA TRBJ1-2 TRBV5-1 CASSLEDSQGLAITF TGCGCCAGCAGCTTGGAGGACAGCCAAGGCCTGGCTATCACCTTC
NA many TRBJ2-5 TRBV5-1 CASSLNRAQETQYF TGCGCCAGCAGCTTGAATAGGGCCCAAGAGACCCAGTACTTC